Detailed here is one T cell receptor beta chain. Its antigen is as yet unknown. The germline gives CDR1 MNHEY, CDR2 SMNVEV (reference sequence). CDR3 length equals 19 residues. With 4 bases clipped from V and 0 bases from J, the junction kept 10 bases outside the gene matches. This sample was included in a study of identical twins. Study-wide results and limits: Excess twin sharing in beta out-of-frame sequences was weaker.

Addition of a universal primer site occurred through template switching, and cDNA carried unique molecular identifiers. One entry per CDR3 protein results from TCRdb running MiXCR on the 5' RACE reads. Found here are some 440,000 distinct CDR3 sequences, 20% to 25% of them singletons; the top ten hold about 2.7%. These data were also reused for a study on T cells expressing NK-cell markers. Turning to that study: The authors sequenced eight donors, of whom seven were HCMV-seropositive and one was seronegative. Dominant NKG2C+ clonotypes in roughly 6 donors made up roughly 1.0-7.0% of CD8+ T cells.

This TCR derives from a woman in her late teens or twenties in good health. Sequencing used CD4+ T cells sorted from blood. The V and J genes are TRBV27 and TRBJ2-6; 9 nucleotides align to TRBD2. The CDR3 nucleotides read TGTGCCAGCAGTTCGGCTAGCGGGGTACTGAGCTCTGGGGCCAACGTCCTGACTTTC. Its protein is CASSSASGVLSSGANVLTF. Complete variable domain (other parts from reference TRBV27 and TRBJ2-6): EAQVTQNPRYLITVTGKKLTVTCSQNMNHEYMSWYRQDPGLGLRQIYYSMNVEVTDKGDVPEGYKVSRKEKRNFPLILESPSPNQTSLYFCASSSASGVLSSGANVLTFGAGSRLTVL.